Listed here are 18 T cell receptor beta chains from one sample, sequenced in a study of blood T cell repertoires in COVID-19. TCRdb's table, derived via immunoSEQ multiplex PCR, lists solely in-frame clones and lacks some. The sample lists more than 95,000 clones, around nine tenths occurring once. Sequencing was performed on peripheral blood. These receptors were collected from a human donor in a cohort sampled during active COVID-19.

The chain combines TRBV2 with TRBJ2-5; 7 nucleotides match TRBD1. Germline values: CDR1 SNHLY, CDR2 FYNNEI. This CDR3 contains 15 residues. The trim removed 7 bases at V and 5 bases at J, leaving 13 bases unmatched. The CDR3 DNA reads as TGTGCCAGCACATGGAACGGACAGGCGGCGGAGACCCAGTACTTC. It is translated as CASTWNGQAAETQYF. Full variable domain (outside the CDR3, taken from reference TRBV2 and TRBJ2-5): EPEVTQTPSHQVTQMGQEVILRCVPISNHLYFYWYRQILGQKVEFLVSFYNNEISEKSEIFDDQFSVERPDGSNFTLKIRSTKLEDSAMYFCASTWNGQAAETQYFGPGTRLLVL.

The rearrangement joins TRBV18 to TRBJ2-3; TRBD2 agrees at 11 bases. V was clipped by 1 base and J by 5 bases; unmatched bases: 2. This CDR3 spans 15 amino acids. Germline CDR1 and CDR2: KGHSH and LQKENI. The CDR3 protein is CASSPLAGGRDTQYF. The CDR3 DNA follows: TGTGCCAGCTCACCACTAGCGGGAGGGAGAGATACGCAGTATTTT.

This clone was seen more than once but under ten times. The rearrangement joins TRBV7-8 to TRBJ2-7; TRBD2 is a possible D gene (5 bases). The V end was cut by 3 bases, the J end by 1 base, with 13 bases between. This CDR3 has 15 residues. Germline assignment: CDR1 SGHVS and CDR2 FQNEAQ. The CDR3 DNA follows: TGTGCCAGCAGCTTTAGTCCTAGCCCATCCTACGAGCAGTACTTC. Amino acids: CASSFSPSPSYEQYF.

In DNA, the CDR3 is TGCGCCAGCAGCCGAGGACCCGGACAGGATGGAAACACCATATATTTT. Translation: CASSRGPGQDGNTIYF. The chain links TRBV4-1 to TRBJ1-3; 7 positions agree with TRBD1. CDR3 length: 16 amino acids. V lost 4 bases and J lost 3; bases outside the gene matches: 9. Germline V gene data show CDR1 as MGHRA and CDR2 as YSYEKL.

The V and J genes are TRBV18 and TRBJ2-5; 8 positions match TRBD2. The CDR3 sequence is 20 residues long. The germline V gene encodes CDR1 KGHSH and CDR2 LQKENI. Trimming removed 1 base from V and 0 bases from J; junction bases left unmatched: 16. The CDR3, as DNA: TGTGCCAGCTCACCACGTCGTATTCTCCAGCGGGGGAGGTACCAAGAGACCCAGTACTTC. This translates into CASSPRRILQRGRYQETQYF.

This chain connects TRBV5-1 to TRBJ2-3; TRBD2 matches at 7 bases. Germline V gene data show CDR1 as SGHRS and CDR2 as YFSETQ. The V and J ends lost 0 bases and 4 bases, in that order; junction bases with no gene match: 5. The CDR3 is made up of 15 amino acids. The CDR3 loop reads CASSLGTRLADTQYF. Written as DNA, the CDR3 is TGCGCCAGCAGCTTGGGGACTAGACTGGCAGATACGCAGTATTTT.

The CDR3 DNA follows: TGTGCCACCAGCAGAGGGGGGACTAGCACAGATACGCAGTATTTT. It is translated as CATSRGGTSTDTQYF. The V and J genes are TRBV15 and TRBJ2-3; a possible D gene is TRBD2 (6 bases). The CDR3 extends over 15 amino acids. V shed 1 base and J shed 0 bases, with 8 bases lying between them. The germline V gene encodes CDR1 LNHNV and CDR2 YYDKDF (reference sequence).

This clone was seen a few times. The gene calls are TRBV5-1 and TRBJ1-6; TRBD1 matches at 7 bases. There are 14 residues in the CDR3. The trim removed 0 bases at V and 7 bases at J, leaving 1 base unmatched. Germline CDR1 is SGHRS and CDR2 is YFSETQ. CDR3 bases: TGCGCCAGCAGCTTGGGCAGGGGGAATTCACCCCTCCACTTT. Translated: CASSLGRGNSPLHF.

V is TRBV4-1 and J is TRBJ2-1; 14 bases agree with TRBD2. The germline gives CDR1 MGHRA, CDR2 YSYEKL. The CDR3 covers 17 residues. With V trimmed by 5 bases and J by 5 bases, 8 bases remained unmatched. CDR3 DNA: TGCGCCAGCAGCTCGCAGACTAGCGGGAGGGCCCACAATGAGCAGTTCTTC. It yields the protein CASSSQTSGRAHNEQFF.

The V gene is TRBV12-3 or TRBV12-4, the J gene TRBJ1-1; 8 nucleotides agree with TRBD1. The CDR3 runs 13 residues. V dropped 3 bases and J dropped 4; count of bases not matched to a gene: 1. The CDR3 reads CASSFDRGTEAFF. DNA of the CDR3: TGTGCCAGCAGTTTTGACAGGGGCACTGAAGCTTTCTTT.

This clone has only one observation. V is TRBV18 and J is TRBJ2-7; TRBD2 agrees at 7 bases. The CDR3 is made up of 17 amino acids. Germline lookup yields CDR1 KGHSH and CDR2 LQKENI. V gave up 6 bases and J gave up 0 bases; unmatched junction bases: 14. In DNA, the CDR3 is TGTGCCAGCTCCCCCCCCTGGGCTAGCGGACTCTCCTACGAGCAGTACTTC. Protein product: CASSPPWASGLSYEQYF.

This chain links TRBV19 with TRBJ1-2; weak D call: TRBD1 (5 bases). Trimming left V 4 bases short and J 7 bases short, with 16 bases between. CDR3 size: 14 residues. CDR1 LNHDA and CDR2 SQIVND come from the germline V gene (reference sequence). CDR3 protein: CASSTPAGKGGYTF. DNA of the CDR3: TGTGCCAGTAGTACCCCCGCAGGGAAGGGTGGCTACACCTTC.

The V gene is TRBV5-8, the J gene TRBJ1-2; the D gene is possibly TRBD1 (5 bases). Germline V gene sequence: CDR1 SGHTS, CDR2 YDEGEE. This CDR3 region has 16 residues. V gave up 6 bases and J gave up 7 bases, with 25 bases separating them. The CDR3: CASKGRFKESLRGYTF. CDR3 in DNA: TGTGCCAGCAAGGGGAGGTTTAAGGAGAGTTTACGTGGCTACACCTTC.

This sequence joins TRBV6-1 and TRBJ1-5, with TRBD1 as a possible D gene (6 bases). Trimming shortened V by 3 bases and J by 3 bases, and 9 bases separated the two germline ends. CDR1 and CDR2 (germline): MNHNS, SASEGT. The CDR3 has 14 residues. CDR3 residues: CASSEPGDNQPQHF. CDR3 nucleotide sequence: TGTGCCAGCAGTGAGCCAGGGGACAATCAGCCCCAGCATTTT.

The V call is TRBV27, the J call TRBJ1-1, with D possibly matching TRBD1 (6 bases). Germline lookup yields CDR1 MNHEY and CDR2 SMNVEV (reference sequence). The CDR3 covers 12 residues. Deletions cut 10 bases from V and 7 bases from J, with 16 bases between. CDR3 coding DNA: TGTGCCACTCTAACCCGCAGGGGTGAAGCTTTCTTT. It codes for CATLTRRGEAFF.

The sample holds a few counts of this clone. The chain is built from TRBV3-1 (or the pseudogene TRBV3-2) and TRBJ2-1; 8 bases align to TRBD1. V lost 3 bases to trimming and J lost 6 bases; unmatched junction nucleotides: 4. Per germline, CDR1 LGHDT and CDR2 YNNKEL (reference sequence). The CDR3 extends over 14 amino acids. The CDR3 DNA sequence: TGTGCCAGCAGCCACCAGGGGGCAGGCAATGAGCAGTTCTTC. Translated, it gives CASSHQGAGNEQFF.

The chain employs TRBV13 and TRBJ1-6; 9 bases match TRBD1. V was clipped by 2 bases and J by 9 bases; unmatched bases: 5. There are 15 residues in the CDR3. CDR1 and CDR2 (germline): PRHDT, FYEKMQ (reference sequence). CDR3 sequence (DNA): TGTGCCAGCAGCTTACCGGGACAGGGAGGTTCACCCCTCCACTTT. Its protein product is CASSLPGQGGSPLHF.

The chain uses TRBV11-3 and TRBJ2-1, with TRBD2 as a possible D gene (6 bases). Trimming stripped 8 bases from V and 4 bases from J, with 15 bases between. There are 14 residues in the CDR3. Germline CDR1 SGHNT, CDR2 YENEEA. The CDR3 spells CASGKLASYNEQFF. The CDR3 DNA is TGTGCCAGCGGTAAACTAGCCTCTTACAATGAGCAGTTCTTC. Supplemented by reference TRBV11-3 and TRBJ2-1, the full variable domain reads EAGVVQSPRYKIIEKKQPVAFWCNPISGHNTLYWYLQNLGQGPELLIRYENEEAVDDSQLPKDRFSAERLKGVDSTLKIQPAELGDSAVYLCASGKLASYNEQFFGPGTRLTVL.